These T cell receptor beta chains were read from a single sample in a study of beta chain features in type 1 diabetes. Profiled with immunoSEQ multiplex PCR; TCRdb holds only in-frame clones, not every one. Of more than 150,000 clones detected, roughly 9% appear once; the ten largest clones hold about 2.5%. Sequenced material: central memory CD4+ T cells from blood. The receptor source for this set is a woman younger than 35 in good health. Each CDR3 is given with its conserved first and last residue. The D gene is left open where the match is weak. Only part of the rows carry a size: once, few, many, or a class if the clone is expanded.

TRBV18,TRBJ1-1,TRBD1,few,TGTGCCAGCTCACCACCAGACAGGGGAGCTTTCTTT,CASSPPDRGAFF
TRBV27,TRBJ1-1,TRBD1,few,TGTGCCAGCAGTTCAGGACAGGGGACTGAAGCTTTCTTT,CASSSGQGTEAFF
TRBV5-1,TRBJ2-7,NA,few,TGCGCCAGCAGCTCCCCAGGGAATTCCTACGAGCAGTACTTC,CASSSPGNSYEQYF
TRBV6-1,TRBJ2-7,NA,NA,TGTGCCAGCAATGACCCGGTCGCCTACGAGCAGTACTTC,CASNDPVAYEQYF
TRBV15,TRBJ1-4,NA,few,TGTGCCACCAGCAGAGAGGGCAGGGGACGAGAAAAACTGTTTTTT,CATSREGRGREKLFF
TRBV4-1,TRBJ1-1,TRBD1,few,TGCGCCAGCAGCCAAGATCTCGACAGGGGTGCTTTCTTT,CASSQDLDRGAFF
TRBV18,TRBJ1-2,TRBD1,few,TGTGCCAGCTCACCAGCCCAGGGACAGGACTATGGCTACACCTTC,CASSPAQGQDYGYTF
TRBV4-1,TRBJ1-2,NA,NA,TGCGCCAGCAGCCCAACGGACAGAGCCGGCTACACCTTC,CASSPTDRAGYTF
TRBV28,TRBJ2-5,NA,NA,TGTGCCACCACAGGGGGGGGCCAGGGTAAGGAAGAGACCCAGTACTTC,CATTGGGQGKEETQYF
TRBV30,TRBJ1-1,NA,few,TGTGCCTGGAGTGACCCTAGGAGGGGAAACACTGAAGCTTTCTTT,CAWSDPRRGNTEAFF
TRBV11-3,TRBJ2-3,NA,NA,TGTGCCAGCAGCTTAGATCCGGCGGGGTCCAGCACAGATACGCAGTATTTT,CASSLDPAGSSTDTQYF
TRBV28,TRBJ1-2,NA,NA,TGTGCCAGCAGTCGGGGAAATGGCTACACCTTC,CASSRGNGYTF
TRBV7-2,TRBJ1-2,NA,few,TGTGCCAGCAGCCAACCCCTGGGGAGGAACTATGGCTACACCTTC,CASSQPLGRNYGYTF
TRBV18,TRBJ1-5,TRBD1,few,TGTGCCAGCTCACCGGGGACAGGGGGCCAGCCCCAGCATTTT,CASSPGTGGQPQHF
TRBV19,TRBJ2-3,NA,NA,TGTGCCAGTAGCCCGAGCACAGATACGCAGTATTTT,CASSPSTDTQYF
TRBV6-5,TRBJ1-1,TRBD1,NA,TGTGCCAGCAGGCCTGACAGGGGAAAAGCTTTCTTT,CASRPDRGKAFF
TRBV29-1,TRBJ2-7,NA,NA,TGCAGCGTCCGGGAGACGAGGGCCTACGAGCAGTACTTC,CSVRETRAYEQYF
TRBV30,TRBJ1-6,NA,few,TGTGCCTGGAGTTCACAGGGCCGGAGGACACCCCTCCACTTT,CAWSSQGRRTPLHF
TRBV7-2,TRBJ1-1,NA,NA,TGTGCCAGCAGCTTCGACCCGGGCACTGAAGCTTTCTTT,CASSFDPGTEAFF
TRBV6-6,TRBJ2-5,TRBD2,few,TGTGCCAGCGGGGGGGGTGGTGGCGGGGAGACCCAGTACTTC,CASGGGGGGETQYF
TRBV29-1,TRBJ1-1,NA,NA,TGCAGCACTAAGGTCGGCAACCGGGGAGAAGCTTTCTTT,CSTKVGNRGEAFF
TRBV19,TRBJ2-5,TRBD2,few,TGTGCCAGTAGTATTAGACTAGCAGAGACCCAGTACTTC,CASSIRLAETQYF
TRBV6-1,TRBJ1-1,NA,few,TGTGCCAGCAGTGAACAAATTCCCGGACCGGGGAGAAGCACTGAAGCTTTCTTT,CASSEQIPGPGRSTEAFF
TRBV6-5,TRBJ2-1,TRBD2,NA,TGTGCCAGCAGTTACCGAGCGGGGGGCGATGAGCAGTTCTTC,CASSYRAGGDEQFF
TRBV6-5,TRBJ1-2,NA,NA,TGTGCCAGCAGGGACGACAGCTCCTATGGCTACACCTTC,CASRDDSSYGYTF
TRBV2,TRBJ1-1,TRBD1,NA,TGTGCCGGAGGGGGCGCGGGGACTGAAGCTTTCTTT,CAGGGAGTEAFF
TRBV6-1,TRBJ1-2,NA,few,TGTGCCAGCAGTACTACACGGTATGGCTACACCTTC,CASSTTRYGYTF
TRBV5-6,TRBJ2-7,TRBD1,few,TGTGCCAGCAGCTTGGGACAGGGAAGCGAGCAGTACTTC,CASSLGQGSEQYF
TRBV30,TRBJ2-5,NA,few,TGTGCCTGGAGAGGACTCGTCGGAGAGACCCAGTACTTC,CAWRGLVGETQYF
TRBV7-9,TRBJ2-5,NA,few,TGTGCCAGCAGCTTACGAGCGCAAGGGGGAGAGACCCAGTACTTC,CASSLRAQGGETQYF
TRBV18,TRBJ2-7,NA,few,TGTGCCAGCTCACCGAATGGGGGCATCGAGCAGTACTTC,CASSPNGGIEQYF
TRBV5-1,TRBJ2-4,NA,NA,TGCGCCAGCAGCTCACAGGGAAGGTTGGGAAACATTCAGTACTTC,CASSSQGRLGNIQYF
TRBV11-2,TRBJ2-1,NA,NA,TGTGCCGGCGGCGGGTACAATGAGCAGTTCTTC,CAGGGYNEQFF
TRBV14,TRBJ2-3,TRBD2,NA,TGTGCCAGCGGGAGACTAGCGGGGTCTACGCAGTATTTT,CASGRLAGSTQYF
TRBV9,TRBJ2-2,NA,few,TGTGCCAGCAGGGAAGGAGGGATGAACACCGGGGAGCTGTTTTTT,CASREGGMNTGELFF
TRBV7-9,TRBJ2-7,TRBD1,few,TGTGCCATAGGGACAGGGGGCTACGAGCAGTACTTC,CAIGTGGYEQYF
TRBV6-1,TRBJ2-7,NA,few,TGTGCCAGCAGCCGCCAGGGGATCCACGAGCAGTACTTC,CASSRQGIHEQYF
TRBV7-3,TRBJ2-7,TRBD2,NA,TGTGCCAGCAGGTGGGCTAGCGGGAGCTACGAGCAGTACTTC,CASRWASGSYEQYF
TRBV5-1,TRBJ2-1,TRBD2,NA,TGCGCCAGCAGCTTCAATGCGGGGGGTTCAAATGAGCAGTTCTTC,CASSFNAGGSNEQFF
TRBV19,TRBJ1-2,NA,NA,TGTGCCAGTAGTATAATGGTCCCCGGGGGCTACACCTTC,CASSIMVPGGYTF
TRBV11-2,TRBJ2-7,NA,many,TGTGCCAGCAGCTTAACCGACAGCCTAGTCTACGAGCAGTACTTC,CASSLTDSLVYEQYF
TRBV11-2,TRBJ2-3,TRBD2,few,TGTGCCAGCAGCTTAGTGAGCGGGAGTACAGATACGCAGTATTTT,CASSLVSGSTDTQYF
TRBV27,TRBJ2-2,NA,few,TGTGCCAGCAGTCTCCAAGCCCAGGGGCCGTCTGGCACCGGGGAGCTGTTTTTT,CASSLQAQGPSGTGELFF
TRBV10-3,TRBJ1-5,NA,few,TGTGCCATCAGTCTCGACGGGAATCAGCCCCAGCATTTT,CAISLDGNQPQHF
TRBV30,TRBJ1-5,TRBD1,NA,TGTGCCTGGACCCCGGGACAGTTTTCTCAGCCCCAGCATTTT,CAWTPGQFSQPQHF
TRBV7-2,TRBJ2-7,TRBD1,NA,TGTGCCAGCAGCCTAGGGACAGGGGGCGCGGATGACTTC,CASSLGTGGADDF